This TCR beta chain was identified during a study of T cell changes during pregnancy in multiple sclerosis. V gave up 3 bases and J gave up 8 bases; unmatched junction bases: 10. Germline V CDR1 and CDR2: LNHDA, SQIVND (reference sequence). This CDR3 is 15 amino acids long. Assay used: immunoSEQ multiplex PCR; TCRdb lists only in-frame clones, some missing. The table lists about 92,000 clones, 85% to 95% of them singletons. The sample holds a few counts of this clone. J is TRBJ2-5 and V is TRBV19; the match to TRBD1 covers 9 bases. Here the sequenced sample was peripheral blood, taken in the first trimester of pregnancy. This receptor was obtained from a female donor with multiple sclerosis, enrolled in a pregnancy study. CDR3 protein: CASSMDRGALVTQYF. As DNA, the CDR3 is TGTGCCAGTAGTATGGACAGGGGAGCATTGGTAACCCAGTACTTC.